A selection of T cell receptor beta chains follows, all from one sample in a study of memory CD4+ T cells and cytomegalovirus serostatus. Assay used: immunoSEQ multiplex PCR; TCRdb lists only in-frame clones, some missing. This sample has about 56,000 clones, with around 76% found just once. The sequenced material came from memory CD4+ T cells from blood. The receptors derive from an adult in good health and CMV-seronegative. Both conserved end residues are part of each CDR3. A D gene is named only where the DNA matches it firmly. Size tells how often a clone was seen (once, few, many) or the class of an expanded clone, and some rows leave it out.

TGTGCCACCGGACAGGTCGAGCAGTACTTC,CATGQVEQYF,TRBJ2-7,TRBV10-3,TRBD1,once
TGTGCCAGCAGCTCCGAACCATTTTCCCTTGACGAGCAGTACTTC,CASSSEPFSLDEQYF,TRBJ2-7,TRBV5-6,.,.
TGTGCCTGGAGTGCGACAGTCACCATATATTTT,CAWSATVTIYF,TRBJ1-3,TRBV30,.,.
TGTGCCAGCAGCGCCCCTAGCACAGATACGCAGTATTTT,CASSAPSTDTQYF,TRBJ2-3,TRBV7-2,.,.
TGTGCTAGTGGACCTGACAGGGATGTAGAGGAGACCCAGTACTTC,CASGPDRDVEETQYF,TRBJ2-5,TRBV12-5,TRBD1,.
TGTGCCAGCAGTCGTGGACAGGGGGCTCCCGAAGAGACCCAGTACTTC,CASSRGQGAPEETQYF,TRBJ2-5,TRBV28,TRBD1,.
TGTGCCAGCAGTGAAGCGACAGTAAGGAATTCACCCCTCCACTTT,CASSEATVRNSPLHF,TRBJ1-6,TRBV2,.,.
TGTGCCAGCAGCTTAGATGTGCATAGGGGGCGTAACGGCTACACCTTC,CASSLDVHRGRNGYTF,TRBJ1-2,TRBV11-2,TRBD1,.
TGTGCCAGCAGACGACTAGCAGGGGGGACCCAGTACTTC,CASRRLAGGTQYF,TRBJ2-5,TRBV6-6,.,.
TGTGCCATCAGGGGCGGGGGTCGCGTCTACGAGCAGTACTTC,CAIRGGGRVYEQYF,TRBJ2-7,TRBV10-3,TRBD2,.
TGTGCCAGCAGCGTAGCTCCCCCAAGCTCTGGAAACACCATATATTTT,CASSVAPPSSGNTIYF,TRBJ1-3,TRBV9,.,.
TGTGCCAGCAGCTCGGACAGGTCGTACGAGCAGTACTTC,CASSSDRSYEQYF,TRBJ2-7,TRBV7-9,TRBD1,.
TGTGCCAGCAGCAAGCGCCCACTAGCGGGGGTTGAAGATACGCAGTATTTT,CASSKRPLAGVEDTQYF,TRBJ2-3,TRBV7-3,TRBD2,.
TGCGCCAGCAGCTTGTCCCAGATGGGGTCACCCCTCCACTTT,CASSLSQMGSPLHF,TRBJ1-6,TRBV5-1,.,.
TGTGCCAGCAGTCCCGGGACAGAGAATCTGTATTTT,CASSPGTENLYF,TRBJ2-3,TRBV14,TRBD1,.
TGTGCCAGCAGCGATACGTCTAGATCCTACGAGCAGTACTTC,CASSDTSRSYEQYF,TRBJ2-7,TRBV7-3,.,once
TGTGCCAGCACCGCGACCCAGGGGTTCACTGAAGCTTTCTTT,CASTATQGFTEAFF,TRBJ1-1,TRBV6-6,.,few
TGTGCCAGCAGCCCGACAGGGATCAGTGAAAAACTGTTTTTT,CASSPTGISEKLFF,TRBJ1-4,TRBV5-4,TRBD1,.
TGTGCCAGCAGTTACAGGGCGGCCGGGGAGCTGTTTTTT,CASSYRAAGELFF,TRBJ2-2,TRBV2,.,.
TGTGCCAGCAGCGTCTCACCCCTGACAGGGAACCTTGAAGCTTTCTTT,CASSVSPLTGNLEAFF,TRBJ1-1,TRBV9,TRBD1,few
TGTGCCAGCAGCCACGCCAGGGCCGGCACAGATACGCAGTATTTT,CASSHARAGTDTQYF,TRBJ2-3,TRBV5-4,.,few
TGCGCCAGCAGCCGCCTTTTACAGGGGGGATATGGCTACACCTTC,CASSRLLQGGYGYTF,TRBJ1-2,TRBV4-3,TRBD1,.